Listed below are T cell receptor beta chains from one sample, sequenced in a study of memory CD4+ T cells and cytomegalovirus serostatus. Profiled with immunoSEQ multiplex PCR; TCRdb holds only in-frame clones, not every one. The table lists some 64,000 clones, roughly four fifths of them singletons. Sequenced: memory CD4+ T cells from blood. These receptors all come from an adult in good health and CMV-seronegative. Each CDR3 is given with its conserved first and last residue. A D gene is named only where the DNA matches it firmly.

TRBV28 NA CASSLGDHPGELFF
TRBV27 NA CASSYWGSNQPQHF
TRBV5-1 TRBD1 CASSSGQRFSLANVLTF
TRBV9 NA CASSEQGRAGELFF
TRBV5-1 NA CASTLRGEVDTQYF
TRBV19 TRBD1 CASRSGTGGARGYTF
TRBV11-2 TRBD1 CASSLAAGTDDHGYTF
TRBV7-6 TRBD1 CASSFAPGTGGAGEQFF
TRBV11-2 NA CASSLDIGGGQETQYF
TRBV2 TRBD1 CASSPGQGIPGYTF
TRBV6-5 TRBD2 CASSSGLAGGDTQYF
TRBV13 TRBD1 CASSLSGTGGWEQYF
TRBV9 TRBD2 CASSNQAGGRETQYF
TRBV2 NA CASSYRVGNTIYF
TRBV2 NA CASSDELRQGDSPLHF
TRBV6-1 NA CASSGQSSYEQYF
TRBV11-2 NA CATGRGSQNTGELFF
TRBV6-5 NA CASRKGWQFF
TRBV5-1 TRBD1 CASTIDPGTAGAEAFF
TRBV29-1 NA CSVEDTGGRGYQETQYF
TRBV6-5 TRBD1 CASRKQGYTGELFF
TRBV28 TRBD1 CASSLPPGQGIYEQYF
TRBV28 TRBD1 CASSLFGLGRGRKNTGELFF
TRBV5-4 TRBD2 CASSWGTSGRGSQETQYF
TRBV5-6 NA CASSLGLGPPGPEAFF
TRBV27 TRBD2 CASSITLAGGLNTGELFF
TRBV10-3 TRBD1 CAIRGDSIYEQYF